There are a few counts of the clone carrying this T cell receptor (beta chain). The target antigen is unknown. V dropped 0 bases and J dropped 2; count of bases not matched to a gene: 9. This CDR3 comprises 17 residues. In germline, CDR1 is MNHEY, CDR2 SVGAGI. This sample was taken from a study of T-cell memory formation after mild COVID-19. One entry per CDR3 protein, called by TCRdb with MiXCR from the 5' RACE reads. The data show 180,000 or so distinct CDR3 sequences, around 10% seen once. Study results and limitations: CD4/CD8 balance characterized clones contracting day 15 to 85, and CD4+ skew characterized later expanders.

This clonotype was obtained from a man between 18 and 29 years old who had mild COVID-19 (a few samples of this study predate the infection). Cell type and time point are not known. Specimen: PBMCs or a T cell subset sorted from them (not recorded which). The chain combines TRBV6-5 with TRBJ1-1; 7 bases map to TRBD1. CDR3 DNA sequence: TGTGCCAGCAGTTACTCGAGGATGACAGGGATTAACACTGAAGCTTTCTTT. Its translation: CASSYSRMTGINTEAFF.